This T cell receptor beta chain was captured in a study of T cell responses to AZD1222 COVID-19 vaccine. Overall study results and limits: Seropositive AZD1222 recipients at baseline numbered only six or seven. Unmutated variant regions reportedly attract nearly half of all spike-specific TCRs.

Using immunoSEQ multiplex PCR, the repertoire was profiled, and TCRdb retains in-frame clones only, with some absent. Of some 160,000 clones in the sample, 90% to 95% are singletons; the top ten hold 0.7% to 0.9%. This clone occurred a few times. The target antigen is unknown. This CDR3 has 16 residues. V shed 2 bases and J shed 2 bases, with 15 bases lying between them. The germline gives CDR1 MGHRA, CDR2 YSYEKL. The chain is built from TRBV4-1 and TRBJ1-2, with D maybe TRBD1 (6 bases). This clonotype was sampled from an adult in good health. Specimen: peripheral blood, collected on day 0 of AZD1222 vaccination. CDR3 DNA: TGCGCCAGCAGCCAACGGGACTACAGGGAAAACTATGGCTACACCTTC. Translation: CASSQRDYRENYGYTF.